The rows below give T cell receptor beta chains drawn from one sample of a study of blood T cell repertoires in COVID-19. Method: immunoSEQ multiplex PCR; TCRdb's copy keeps in-frame clones and lacks some. The sample has about 150,000 clones; over 75% are singletons. The sequencing sample was made of peripheral blood. The receptors were sampled from a woman aged 55-70 years with active COVID-19. Both conserved end residues are part of each CDR3. A D gene is named only where the DNA matches it firmly. Clone size is stated in some rows and not others, as once, few, many or a class when expanded.

size	D	V	J	CDR3	DNA
-	-	TRBV21-1	TRBJ1-1	CASRNRGRNTEAFF	TGTGCCAGCAGGAACAGGGGCCGGAACACTGAAGCTTTCTTT
-	-	TRBV4-1	TRBJ2-7	CASSETGSTAYEQYF	TGCGCCAGCAGCGAGACAGGCTCCACGGCCTACGAGCAGTACTTC
-	TRBD2	TRBV28	TRBJ2-7	CASSVQASGSLNEQYF	TGTGCCAGCAGCGTACAAGCTAGCGGGAGCTTGAACGAGCAGTACTTC
-	TRBD1	TRBV18	TRBJ2-7	CASSSDRGKYEQYF	TGTGCCAGCTCATCTGACAGGGGAAAGTACGAGCAGTACTTC
-	TRBD2	TRBV24-1	TRBJ2-5	CATMGLAGALGTQETQYF	TGTGCCACCATGGGGCTAGCGGGAGCCTTGGGCACACAAGAGACCCAGTACTTC
-	TRBD2	TRBV4-1	TRBJ2-1	CASSPLAATYNEQFF	TGCGCCAGCAGCCCACTAGCGGCAACCTACAATGAGCAGTTCTTC
once	TRBD1	TRBV7-2	TRBJ1-1	CASSLGLTGGTEAFF	TGTGCCAGCAGCTTGGGTCTTACAGGGGGAACTGAAGCTTTCTTT
-	TRBD2	TRBV5-1	TRBJ2-3	CASSLYVGLAGTDTQYF	TGCGCCAGCAGCCTGTATGTTGGACTAGCGGGGACAGATACGCAGTATTTT
-	-	TRBV20-1	TRBJ1-1	CSASGGGDTEAFF	TGCAGTGCTAGTGGAGGAGGGGACACTGAAGCTTTCTTT
-	-	TRBV7-3	TRBJ2-1	CASSLVGGADEQFF	TGTGCCAGCAGCTTAGTGGGAGGAGCGGATGAGCAGTTCTTC
-	-	TRBV7-8	TRBJ2-1	CASSPGGGGKQFF	TGTGCCAGCAGCCCGGGGGGCGGGGGAAAGCAGTTCTTC
-	TRBD2	TRBV18	TRBJ2-1	CASSVAGGSSSYNEQFF	TGTGCCAGCTCAGTGGCGGGAGGGTCGAGCTCCTACAATGAGCAGTTCTTC
-	-	TRBV2	TRBJ1-5	CASSVGRSNQPQHF	TGTGCCAGCAGTGTCGGCAGGTCCAATCAGCCCCAGCATTTT
-	-	TRBV5-4	TRBJ2-7	CASSLESTSSYEQYF	TGTGCCAGCAGCTTGGAATCTACTAGCTCCTACGAGCAGTACTTC
-	TRBD2	TRBV19	TRBJ2-5	CASSIGTSGRKTQYF	TGTGCCAGTAGTATAGGGACTAGCGGGAGGAAGACCCAGTACTTC
-	TRBD1	TRBV28	TRBJ1-2	CASSLQGATGGYTF	TGTGCCAGCAGTTTACAGGGGGCGACAGGTGGCTACACCTTC
-	-	TRBV7-9	TRBJ2-3	CASSPGERGSTDTQYF	TGTGCCAGCAGCCCCGGAGAACGGGGATCCACAGATACGCAGTATTTT
-	TRBD2	TRBV7-2	TRBJ2-7	CASSSSTSGPYEQYF	TGTGCCAGCAGCTCATCAACTAGCGGGCCGTACGAGCAGTACTTC
-	TRBD2	TRBV4-1	TRBJ2-1	CASSLSSGTSGRNEQFF	TGCGCCAGCAGCCTGTCCTCCGGGACTAGCGGGAGGAATGAGCAGTTCTTC
-	-	TRBV27	TRBJ1-2	CASSWGHGPEVGYGYTF	TGTGCCAGCAGTTGGGGACACGGCCCAGAAGTGGGCTATGGCTACACCTTC
-	-	TRBV7-9	TRBJ2-4	CASSPTSAFRMGNIQYF	TGTGCCAGCAGCCCGACTAGTGCCTTTCGTATGGGGAACATTCAGTACTTC
-	-	TRBV19	TRBJ2-7	CASSASGGPETTVEYF	TGTGCCAGTAGTGCCTCCGGAGGACCCGAGACGACTGTCGAGTACTTC